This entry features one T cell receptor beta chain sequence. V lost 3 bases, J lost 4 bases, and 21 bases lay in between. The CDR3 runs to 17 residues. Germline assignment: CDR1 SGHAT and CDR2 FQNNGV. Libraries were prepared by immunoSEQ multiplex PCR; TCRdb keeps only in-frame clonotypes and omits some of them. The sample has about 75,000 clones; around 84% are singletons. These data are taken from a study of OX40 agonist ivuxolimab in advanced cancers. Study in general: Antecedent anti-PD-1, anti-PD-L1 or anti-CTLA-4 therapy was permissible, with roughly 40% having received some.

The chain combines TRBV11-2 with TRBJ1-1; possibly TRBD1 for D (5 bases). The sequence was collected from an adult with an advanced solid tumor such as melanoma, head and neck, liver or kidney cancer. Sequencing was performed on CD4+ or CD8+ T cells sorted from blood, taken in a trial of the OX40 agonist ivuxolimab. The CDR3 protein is CASSFRGGDESLTEAFF. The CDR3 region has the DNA TGTGCCAGCAGCTTCCGGGGGGGGGATGAATCGCTCACTGAAGCTTTCTTT.